Here is one T cell receptor (beta chain) with its context. Its cognate antigen is unknown. V lost 1 base, J lost 7 bases, and 6 bases stayed unmatched. The germline V gene encodes CDR1 MGHRA and CDR2 YSYEKL. The CDR3 is made up of 15 amino acids. TCRdb re-called the 5' RACE reads with MiXCR, one entry per CDR3 protein. The sample records a few hundred thousand distinct CDR3 sequences, 20% being singletons. This specimen comes from a study of CD8 T cells in ankylosing spondylitis. Study-wide findings and caveats: According to the report, clones linked to the disease were significantly enriched in matched synovial fluid samples taken from ankylosing spondylitis patients. Clones linked to disease, bearing a CD8+ phenotype, were relatively rare in peripheral blood. Earlier studies detected some motif variants in reactive arthritis synovial fluid and blood.

Specimen: blood, either unsorted or a sorted T cell fraction (not recorded which). The sequence was collected from a male donor with ankylosing spondylitis or in good health (not recorded which). The V gene is TRBV4-1, the J gene TRBJ2-1, with 8 bases aligning to TRBD1. CDR3 sequence (DNA): TGCGCCAGCAGCCAAGCCCAGGGGGCTTTGAATGAGCAGTTCTTC. Translated, it gives CASSQAQGALNEQFF.